The present TCR beta chain was sequenced within a study of shared clonotypes between healthy human individuals. It was at deep level that the assay was run. Profiling relied on immunoSEQ multiplex PCR, and the TCRdb table lists in-frame clones only, not all of them. This table holds approximately 2,300,000 clones, approximately 90% found once. The V gene lost 5 bases and the J gene lost 0 bases, with 14 bases spanning the gap. The CDR3 is 15 residues long. The germline CDR1 and CDR2 sequences are SGHTA and FQGTGA. This sequence was found in a young man in good health. Some clones in this sample may be carry-over from other donors' samples. The rearrangement joins TRBV7-3 to TRBJ2-7; the D gene could be TRBD1 or TRBD2 (5 bases each). The sample was naive CD4+ T cells from PBMCs. Noted subset: CD45RA+ positively selected. DNA for the CDR3: TGTGCCAGCAGCCCGGGAAACAGGTACTCCTACGAGCAGTACTTC. Amino acids: CASSPGNRYSYEQYF.